The TCR beta chain under discussion was sequenced for a study of CD8 T cells in ankylosing spondylitis. This clonotype was detected ten times or more. Antigen unknown. TCR beta libraries were made by quantitative 5'-RACE with molecular barcodes. MiXCR, run by TCRdb on the 5' RACE reads, gives a single entry per CDR3 protein. Altogether roughly 200,000 distinct CDR3 sequences are present, roughly 24% being singletons, with the ten largest covering approximately 6.6%. The length of the CDR3 is 14 residues. CDR1 is ENHRY, CDR2 SYGVKD, per germline. J lost 4 bases, V lost 8 bases, and 8 bases had no gene match. Regarding the study as a whole: Characteristic of ankylosing spondylitis blood, it appeared, was a TCR beta motif comprising several highly homologous variants. Reports of some motif variants in reactive arthritis synovial fluid and blood predate this one. Reports say disease-linked clones showed up significantly more in matched ankylosing spondylitis synovial fluid.

The sequence derives from a male donor with ankylosing spondylitis or in good health (not recorded which). Sequencing input: blood, either unsorted or a sorted T cell fraction (not recorded which). J is TRBJ2-5 and V is TRBV10-3, with 9 bases that match TRBD2. CDR3 loop: CAISSGKIGETQYF. The CDR3 coding sequence is TGTGCCATCTCTAGCGGGAAAATCGGAGAGACCCAGTACTTC.